The next 30 T cell receptor beta chains were all read from a single sample in a study of high-grade serous ovarian cancer treatment subgroups. Only in-frame clones appear in the TCRdb table, and some are missing; sequencing was by immunoSEQ multiplex PCR. The table lists around 15,000 clones, roughly nine tenths of them singletons. Tumor tissue was taken before any definitive surgery or chemotherapy was given. The sequenced sample consisted of tumor tissue. The receptors were sampled from a human donor with high-grade serous ovarian cancer.

The chain carries TRBV6-5 and TRBJ2-5, with D hard to call. V lost 2 bases and J 7 bases, leaving 14 bases between the germline ends. This CDR3 comprises 14 residues. The V gene's germline CDR1 is MNHEY and CDR2 SVGAGI. The CDR3 DNA is TGTGCCAGCAGTTACGAAGGGCGGTCAGGGACCCAGTACTTC. It yields the protein CASSYEGRSGTQYF.

J is TRBJ2-1 and V is TRBV11-2, with 10 positions matching TRBD2. Germline V gene lookup returns CDR1 SGHAT and CDR2 FQNNGV. The V gene end was trimmed by 5 bases and the J gene end by 6 bases; junction bases not matched to a gene: 10. The CDR3 length is 16 residues. In nucleotides, the CDR3 is TGTGCCAGCAGCCAATCACGTAGCGGGGGGACCAATGAGCAGTTCTTC. Its translation: CASSQSRSGGTNEQFF.

This clone has only one observation. The chain combines TRBV5-1 with TRBJ2-7, with TRBD1 matching 9 bases. V shed 4 bases, J shed 5 bases, and the junction held 4 bases outside the gene matches. The length of the CDR3 is 13 residues. CDR1 is SGHRS, CDR2 YFSETQ, per germline. The CDR3 DNA is TGCGCCAGCAGCCCCGGGGACAGGGACGAGCAGTACTTC. Translated: CASSPGDRDEQYF.

This clone has a single count. The CDR3 DNA follows: TGCGCCAGCAGCCCTCATCGCTCTGGAAACACCATATATTTT. Translation: CASSPHRSGNTIYF. The chain recombines TRBV10-1 with TRBJ1-3; D is uncertain. From germline, CDR1 is WNHNN and CDR2 SYGVQD (reference sequence). The CDR3 totals 14 residues. V gave up 6 bases and J gave up 0 bases, with 9 bases separating them.

The J gene is TRBJ1-6, the V gene TRBV27; 11 positions agree with TRBD1. J gave up 0 bases and V 4 bases, and 2 bases lay outside the gene matches. The CDR3 sequence is 17 residues long. Germline values: CDR1 MNHEY, CDR2 SMNVEV (reference sequence). The CDR3 DNA reads TGTGCCAGCAGTTGGGGGACAGGGGGCTCCTATAATTCACCCCTCCACTTT. Amino acids: CASSWGTGGSYNSPLHF.

This chain links TRBV27 with TRBJ2-7; D is unresolved. The germline V and J ends were trimmed by 6 bases and 2 bases, with 11 bases remaining between them. This CDR3 comprises 13 residues. Germline V CDR1 and CDR2: MNHEY, SMNVEV (reference sequence). The DNA of the CDR3 is TGTGCCAGCAGCCTACACCCGACCTACGAGCAGTACTTC. This translates into CASSLHPTYEQYF.

The chain combines TRBV7-6 with TRBJ1-4, with D unresolved. CDR1 and CDR2 (germline): SGHVS, FNYEAQ. V was trimmed by 5 bases and J by 8 bases, leaving 15 bases between them. There are 14 residues in the CDR3. CDR3 in DNA: TGTGCCAGCAGCCATCCGGATCGGGGAGAAAAACTGTTTTTT. This encodes CASSHPDRGEKLFF.

J is TRBJ1-4 and V is TRBV7-2; D is uncertain. V lost 5 bases to trimming and J lost 8 bases, with 18 bases between them. This CDR3 has 15 amino acids. Germline V gene data show CDR1 as SGHTA and CDR2 as FQGNSA. The CDR3 region has the DNA TGTGCCAGCAGCACTCTTGAGGCTGAGTGGGAAAAACTGTTTTTT. Amino acids: CASSTLEAEWEKLFF. The entire variable domain, with the rest obtained from reference TRBV7-2 and TRBJ1-4, is as follows: GAGVSQSPSNKVTEKGKDVELRCDPISGHTALYWYRQSLGQGLEFLIYFQGNSAPDKSGLPSDRFSAERTGGSVSTLTIQRTQQEDSAVYLCASSTLEAEWEKLFFGSGTQLSVL.

This clone occurred once. The rearrangement joins TRBV12-5 to TRBJ1-2, with 8 bases that match TRBD1. V lost 0 bases and J lost 6; bases outside the gene matches: 6. The CDR3 is 15 amino acids. CDR1 is LGHNT and CDR2 is FRNRAP in the germline V gene. The CDR3 coding sequence is TGTGCTAGTGGTTTGGTATTAGGACAGGGACATGGCTACACCTTC. It encodes CASGLVLGQGHGYTF.

The rearrangement joins TRBV7-9 to TRBJ2-5; 13 nucleotides match TRBD2. The V segment lost 6 bases and the J segment 1 base; nucleotides outside the gene matches: 2. Germline CDR1 reads SEHNR; CDR2 reads FQNEAQ (reference sequence). The CDR3 loop spans 15 amino acids. The DNA of the CDR3 is TGTGCCAGCAGGCGACTAGCGGGGGGCCAAGAGACCCAGTACTTC. Its protein is CASRRLAGGQETQYF. Supplemented by reference TRBV7-9 and TRBJ2-5, the full variable domain reads DTGVSQNPRHKITKRGQNVTFRCDPISEHNRLYWYRQTLGQGPEFLTYFQNEAQLEKSRLLSDRFSAERPKGSFSTLEIQRTEQGDSAMYLCASRRLAGGQETQYFGPGTRLLVL.

The rearrangement uses TRBV2 and TRBJ2-3; D not certain. The CDR3 contains 13 residues. Trimming took off 6 bases at V and 2 bases at J, with 9 bases between the two ends. Germline CDR1 reads SNHLY; CDR2 reads FYNNEI. The CDR3 sequence is CASSLEDTDTQYF. For the CDR3, the DNA is TGTGCCAGCAGCCTCGAGGACACAGATACGCAGTATTTT.

The chain employs TRBV20-1 and TRBJ1-4; D is uncertain. Germline V lookup: CDR1 DFQATT, CDR2 SNEGSKA (reference sequence). V was shortened by 5 bases and J by 8 bases, with 9 bases between the two germline ends. The CDR3 contains 11 residues. For the CDR3, the DNA is TGCAGTGCTGGGGTGGGGGAAAAACTGTTTTTT. Encoded protein: CSAGVGEKLFF.

The chain recombines TRBV7-2 with TRBJ2-1; D is uncertain. The CDR3 sequence is 14 residues long. V lost 2 bases and J lost 6, with 11 bases in between. Germline V lookup: CDR1 SGHTA, CDR2 FQGNSA. CDR3 sequence reads: CASSLSPVSNEQFF. The DNA of the CDR3 is TGTGCCAGCAGCTTAAGTCCCGTGTCCAATGAGCAGTTCTTC.

This sequence joins TRBV7-8 and TRBJ2-1; the match to TRBD1 covers 9 bases. Germline-derived CDR1 and CDR2 are SGHVS and FQNEAQ. The ends lost 5 bases at V and 6 bases at J; junction bases unmatched: 8. CDR3 length: 15 amino acids. In nucleotides, the CDR3 is TGTGCCAGCAGCATCAGACAGGGGGGACTCAATGAGCAGTTCTTC. As protein: CASSIRQGGLNEQFF.

The rearrangement joins TRBV5-1 to TRBJ2-3; D is undetermined. The V gene lost 4 bases and the J gene lost 2 bases, with 14 bases spanning the gap. This CDR3 has 15 amino acids. Germline CDR1 is SGHRS and CDR2 is YFSETQ. The chain's CDR3 is CASSPRTLSTDTQYF. CDR3 coding DNA: TGCGCCAGCAGCCCCCGGACCCTCTCCACAGATACGCAGTATTTT.

The J gene is TRBJ2-1, the V gene TRBV6-1; no reliable D call. This CDR3 has 13 residues. Trimming left V 5 bases short and J 5 bases short, with 10 bases between. Germline V gene lookup returns CDR1 MNHNS and CDR2 SASEGT. The CDR3 loop is CASSPRANNEQFF. CDR3 bases: TGTGCCAGCAGTCCCCGAGCTAACAATGAGCAGTTCTTC.

CDR3 bases: TGTGCCAGCAGTGTGCAGAACGCGGGAGACGAGCAGTACTTC. Its translation: CASSVQNAGDEQYF. This rearrangement joins TRBV25-1 to TRBJ2-7; 7 bases line up with TRBD2. The CDR3 is 14 residues long. Trimming cost V 4 bases and J 5 bases; bases outside gene matches: 8. Germline CDR1 MGHDK, CDR2 SYGVNS.

The chain carries TRBV6-6 and TRBJ2-6; possible D gene TRBD1, 5 bases. Germline assignment: CDR1 MNHNY and CDR2 SVGAGI (reference sequence). CDR3 size: 14 residues. Trimming stripped 6 bases from V and 0 bases from J, with 6 bases between. The CDR3 is CASRDSSGANVLTF. CDR3 DNA sequence: TGTGCCAGCAGAGACAGCTCTGGGGCCAACGTCCTGACTTTC.

This clone has just a few counts. J is TRBJ1-4 and V is TRBV5-1; 10 positions agree with TRBD1. Unmatched junction bases numbered 3, after V lost 4 bases and J lost 3 bases. Germline V CDR1 and CDR2: SGHRS, YFSETQ. The CDR3 is 15 amino acids. CDR3 amino acids: CASSPGTGANEKLFF. CDR3 nucleotides: TGCGCCAGCAGCCCAGGGACAGGGGCTAATGAAAAACTGTTTTTT.

Only a few counts were recorded for this clone. The junction does not match germline at one end; this may be a read error. The J gene is TRBJ2-7, the V gene TRBV7-9; no definite D call. This CDR3 is 11 amino acids long. Germline V CDR1 and CDR2: SEHNR, FQNEAQ (reference sequence). CDR3: CASSNEYGQYF. CDR3 DNA sequence: TGTGCCAGCAGCAACGAATACGGGCAGTACTTC.

The chain couples TRBV30 to TRBJ1-2; D is unresolved. CDR3 length: 11 residues. Germline V gene data show CDR1 as GTSNPN and CDR2 as SVGIG (reference sequence). The V and J ends lost 3 bases and 5 bases respectively, with 7 bases between them. The CDR3 spells CAWREGYGYTF. In DNA form, the CDR3 reads TGTGCCTGGAGGGAGGGTTATGGCTACACCTTC.

The V gene is TRBV9, the J gene TRBJ2-1; 9 bases are shared with TRBD2. The CDR3 totals 15 residues. The V segment lost 4 bases and the J segment 0 bases; nucleotides outside the gene matches: 2. Germline-derived CDR1 and CDR2 are SGDLS and YYNGEE. This CDR3 is CASSQGLASYNEQFF. CDR3 in DNA: TGTGCCAGCAGCCAGGGACTAGCCTCCTACAATGAGCAGTTCTTC.

The genes are TRBV7-9 and TRBJ2-3; D unresolved. Germline CDR1 reads SEHNR; CDR2 reads FQNEAQ (reference sequence). V was trimmed by 3 bases and J by 3 bases, leaving 10 bases between them. This CDR3 spans 14 amino acids. The DNA of the CDR3 is TGTGCCAGCAGCTTTGGGCAAGGAACAGATACGCAGTATTTT. Its translation is CASSFGQGTDTQYF.

The CDR3 is CASNNRAKGNTGELFF. As DNA, the CDR3 is TGTGCCAGCAATAACAGGGCTAAAGGAAACACCGGGGAGCTGTTTTTT. This chain joins TRBV21-1 and TRBJ2-2; the table gives TRBD1 as D, unverified against the DNA. TRBV21-1 is a documented pseudogene. This CDR3 has 16 amino acids.

This clone has only a few counts. The rearrangement joins TRBV30 to TRBJ2-2; 9 positions agree with TRBD1. This CDR3 region has 13 residues. V lost 4 bases and J lost 6; bases outside the gene matches: 3. Germline V gives CDR1 GTSNPN, CDR2 SVGIG (reference sequence). CDR3 in amino acids: CAWTTGGSGELFF. DNA of the CDR3: TGTGCCTGGACCACAGGGGGCTCCGGGGAGCTGTTTTTT.

The rearrangement joins TRBV30 to TRBJ2-1; D is possibly TRBD2 (5 bases). The germline gives CDR1 GTSNPN, CDR2 SVGIG (reference sequence). V was trimmed by 0 bases and J by 7 bases, leaving 7 bases between them. This CDR3 has 12 residues. The CDR3 DNA follows: TGTGCCTGGAGTGTACTAGGGAATGAGCAGTTCTTC. Amino acids: CAWSVLGNEQFF.

V is TRBV7-2 and J is TRBJ1-4; D is undetermined. Germline assignment: CDR1 SGHTA and CDR2 FQGNSA. V was cut by 1 base and J by 10 bases, with 16 bases left in between. The CDR3 extends over 15 amino acids. CDR3 bases: TGTGCCAGCAGCTTAGATCTCGGGGTGGCCAGAAAACTGTTTTTT. It encodes CASSLDLGVARKLFF.

V and J are TRBV29-1 and TRBJ2-3, with D tentatively TRBD1 (6 bases). The CDR3 totals 14 residues. CDR1 SQVTM and CDR2 ANQGSEA come from the germline V gene. Trimming stripped 3 bases from V and 1 base from J, with 11 bases between. The CDR3 nucleotides are TGCAGCGTTGAGGTACAGGGAGGCACAGATACGCAGTATTTT. This codes for CSVEVQGGTDTQYF.

This chain links TRBV6-1 with TRBJ1-4; possibly TRBD1 for D (6 bases). Trimming stripped 6 bases from V and 2 bases from J, with 13 bases between. CDR1 and CDR2 from the germline V gene are MNHNS and SASEGT. The CDR3 totals 15 residues. For the CDR3, the DNA is TGTGCCAGCAGGGTGGGGGCAGCTACTAATGAAAAACTGTTTTTT. It encodes CASRVGAATNEKLFF.

The chain recombines TRBV4-1 with TRBJ2-4, with 9 nucleotides matching TRBD2. The germline gives CDR1 MGHRA, CDR2 YSYEKL. This CDR3 is built from 16 residues. Trimming took 3 bases from V and 6 from J; bases not matched to a gene: 9. CDR3 sequence (DNA): TGCGCCAGCAGCCATTGGCGGGGGGGCGGGGGAAACATTCAGTACTTC. Amino acids: CASSHWRGGGGNIQYF.